Listed below are T cell receptor beta chains from one sample, sequenced in a study of identical twins. TCRdb ran MiXCR on the 5' RACE reads and lists one entry per CDR3 protein. Here the sample spans roughly 250,000 distinct CDR3 sequences, around an eighth being singletons. Sequenced: memory (CD45RO+) T cells sorted from blood. These receptors all come from a woman younger than 30 in good health. The conserved cysteine and the conserved F or W are not part of the CDR3 here.

TRBV11-2 | ASSSGQSYGYT
TRBV12-3/TRBV12-4 | ASSLGGGPGEQY
TRBV12-3/TRBV12-4 | ASSQGAGQPQH
TRBV4-2 | ASSQAHTEAF
TRBV6-1 | ASTEDRGGSEQY
TRBV29-1 | SVHGGQETQY
TRBV7-4 | ASSFTREPQH
TRBV6-5 | ASSYSGLGAYEQY
TRBV27 | ASSLRDFYNEQF
TRBV6-2/TRBV6-3 | ASRRTMTSGSTDTQY
TRBV5-1 | ASSPWGSGSIHEQY
TRBV3-1 | ASSQFEKFNEQF
TRBV3-1 | ASSRGQGARGYT
TRBV7-2 | ASRPSGRPQNEQF
TRBV2 | ASSKSSSGELF
TRBV5-1 | ASSRTGFPYEQY
TRBV5-1 | ASSGATSYQETQY
TRBV6-2/TRBV6-3 | ASSGRRGLVIGRGYEQY
TRBV29-1 | SAPRLEGDTQY
TRBV5-1 | ASSWHRGDTEAF
TRBV20-1 | SARFAGKVKNIQY
TRBV25-1 | ASSLTGMEPQH
TRBV20-1 | SASGPSGRNNEQF
TRBV9 | ASSVDPFASGANVLT
TRBV6-5 | ASSYQLTGEAF
TRBV29-1 | SVHNFPSGRDEQY
TRBV6-2/TRBV6-3 | ASSFRPNTSPDTQY
TRBV5-1 | ASSPSGRYEQY
TRBV7-9 | ASSFLRGRDLVEQF
TRBV20-1 | SARAGVNTEAF
TRBV19 | ASRRMTSGTYNEQF
TRBV4-1 | ASSQIDIMVAYEQY
TRBV7-2 | ASSPPSEETQY